The sequence of this TCR beta chain was determined in a study of shared clonotypes between healthy human individuals. Some clones are missing from TCRdb's copy, which holds only in-frame ones; the method was immunoSEQ multiplex PCR. In the table there are some 2,000,000 clones, about 95% of which are singletons. CDR3 length: 12 amino acids. V shed 6 bases and J 10 bases; nucleotides not matched to a gene: 8. Germline V gives CDR1 MNHEY, CDR2 SVGAGI. This receptor was identified in a young man in good health. Specimen: naive CD4+ T cells sorted from blood. Subset noted: CD45RA+ positively selected. The V call is TRBV6-5, the J call TRBJ1-1; TRBD1 agrees at 7 bases. The CDR3 spells CASRYGQVGAFF. The CDR3 DNA is TGTGCCAGCAGATATGGACAGGTCGGAGCTTTCTTT.